Below, 2 T cell receptor beta chains from the same sample are listed, as sequenced in a study of T cells in localized non-small cell lung cancer. Using immunoSEQ multiplex PCR, the repertoire was profiled, and TCRdb retains in-frame clones only, with some absent. In the table there are 48,000 or so clones, 60% to 80% of which are singletons. Material: peripheral blood, obtained before any cancer treatment. The receptors originated from a man between 40 and 75 years old with stage I squamous cell lung carcinoma.

Comment on this clone: A far larger clone is one nucleotide away, so this likely arose from a read error. Different DNA sequences within this sample yield the same CDR3. The chain combines TRBV7-2 with TRBJ1-3; possible D gene TRBD1, 5 bases. This CDR3 is 17 amino acids long. Germline-derived CDR1 and CDR2 are SGHTA and FQGNSA. V dropped 5 bases and J dropped 1 base, with 18 bases sitting between them. CDR3 sequence reads: CASSQRQGGRSGNTIYF. For the CDR3, the DNA is TGTGCCAGCAGCCAACGGCAGGGTGGGAGATCTGGAAACACCATATATTTT.

The rearrangement links TRBV27 to TRBJ2-3; 10 bases line up with TRBD2. The CDR3 is 16 residues long. J gave up 6 bases and V 3 bases, and 9 bases lay outside the gene matches. The germline CDR1 and CDR2 sequences are MNHEY and SMNVEV (reference sequence). The CDR3 is CASSLLAGAVIDTQYF. Here the CDR3 DNA reads TGTGCCAGCAGTTTGCTAGCGGGGGCCGTCATTGATACGCAGTATTTT.